This is a list of T cell receptor beta chains from one sample in a study of neoadjuvant anti-PD-1 for oral cavity cancer. The protocol was immunoSEQ multiplex PCR, while the TCRdb copy is restricted to in-frame clones and leaves out a portion. The sample records around 60,000 clones, roughly 84% being singletons. The starting material was PBMCs, obtained before nivolumab (anti-PD-1) treatment. The source of these receptors is a person aged 35-79 years with oral cavity squamous cell carcinoma. The CDR3 runs from the conserved cysteine through the conserved F or W. D genes are given only for firm matches. Clone size is given for some rows only: seen once, a few or many times, or a class if the clone is expanded.

V	D	J	length	size	CDR3	DNA
TRBV9	.	TRBJ2-3	17	once	CASSVEGEGFSTDTQYF	TGTGCCAGCAGCGTAGAGGGGGAGGGTTTTAGCACAGATACGCAGTATTTT
TRBV5-5	TRBD1	TRBJ2-6	17	.	CASSLPGTATGANVLTF	TGTGCCAGCAGCCTACCCGGGACAGCAACTGGGGCCAACGTCCTGACTTTC
TRBV7-6	TRBD1	TRBJ1-6	22	.	CASSPLFLLGTADSSYNSPLHF	TGTGCCAGCAGCCCGTTGTTTTTACTTGGGACAGCCGATAGCTCCTATAATTCACCCCTCCACTTT
TRBV18	.	TRBJ2-5	14	medium-sized	CASSPEGGQETQYF	TGTGCCAGCTCACCAGAGGGGGGGCAAGAGACCCAGTACTTC
TRBV11-2	TRBD1	TRBJ1-5	14	few	CASSLGQGDQPQHF	TGTGCCAGCAGCTTGGGACAGGGAGATCAGCCCCAGCATTTT
TRBV2	.	TRBJ2-1	14	.	CASRGQGSYNEQFF	TGTGCCAGCAGGGGGCAGGGGTCCTACAATGAGCAGTTCTTC
TRBV6-5	TRBD1	TRBJ1-6	14	.	CASTKTGGNSPLHF	TGTGCCAGCACCAAGACAGGGGGCAACTCACCCCTCCACTTT
TRBV19	TRBD2	TRBJ2-2	14	.	CATEREGRTGELFF	TGTGCCACCGAGCGGGAGGGCCGTACCGGGGAGCTGTTTTTT
TRBV7-2	TRBD1	TRBJ2-7	15	.	CASSLGTGGAYEQYF	TGTGCCAGCAGCTTAGGGACAGGGGGCGCCTACGAGCAGTACTTC
TRBV2	TRBD1	TRBJ1-4	14	.	CASRRDSEREKLFF	TGTGCCAGCCGCCGGGACAGTGAACGTGAAAAACTGTTTTTT
TRBV6-1	TRBD1	TRBJ1-2	12	.	CASSRDSYGYTF	TGTGCCAGCAGCCGGGACAGCTATGGCTACACCTTC
TRBV6-4	TRBD2	TRBJ2-1	16	.	CASPRTSGTVKNEQFF	TGTGCCAGTCCGAGGACTAGCGGGACGGTAAAGAATGAGCAGTTCTTC
TRBV25-1	.	TRBJ1-1	14	.	CASTALVASTEAFF	TGTGCCAGCACAGCCCTCGTGGCAAGTACTGAAGCTTTCTTT
TRBV27	TRBD1	TRBJ1-1	13	.	CASRYRGGTEAFF	TGTGCCAGCAGATACAGGGGAGGGACTGAAGCTTTCTTT
TRBV29-1	TRBD2	TRBJ2-7	18	.	CSVEQAGTSGRMRYEQYF	TGCAGCGTTGAGCAGGCCGGGACTAGCGGGAGAATGCGATACGAGCAGTACTTC
TRBV4-2	TRBD2	TRBJ2-3	16	few	CASSLSRGGGADTQYF	TGTGCCAGCAGCCTATCGCGGGGGGGCGGGGCAGATACGCAGTATTTT
TRBV7-9	.	TRBJ1-1	13	.	CASSLVGNTEAFF	TGTGCCAGCAGCTTAGTCGGAAACACTGAAGCTTTCTTT
TRBV10-3	.	TRBJ1-1	13	.	CAIDQGMNTEAFF	TGTGCCATCGATCAGGGAATGAACACTGAAGCTTTCTTT
TRBV27	.	TRBJ2-3	14	.	CASSGAAAGESQYF	TGTGCCAGCTCCGGGGCAGCCGCAGGGGAATCGCAGTATTTT
TRBV2	.	TRBJ1-3	15	.	CASSEYVGGGNTIYF	TGTGCCAGCAGTGAATATGTCGGGGGTGGAAACACCATATATTTT
TRBV5-4	.	TRBJ2-7	13	once	CASSFGPGDEQYF	TGTGCCAGCAGCTTTGGACCTGGTGACGAGCAGTACTTC
TRBV5-8	.	TRBJ1-2	14	.	CASSTSRGVYGYTF	TGTGCCAGCAGCACCTCCAGGGGTGTTTATGGCTACACCTTC
TRBV2	.	TRBJ1-4	14	.	CASRLDGFNEKLFF	TGTGCCAGCAGGCTCGATGGTTTTAATGAAAAACTGTTTTTT
TRBV7-2	TRBD2	TRBJ2-1	15	.	CASTFKGLAVNEQFF	TGTGCCAGCACCTTCAAAGGACTAGCGGTCAATGAGCAGTTCTTC
TRBV19	.	TRBJ2-7	14	.	CASSIDGARYEQYF	TGTGCCAGTAGTATCGATGGGGCCCGCTACGAGCAGTACTTC
TRBV27	.	TRBJ2-5	13	.	CASSYGARGTQYF	TGTGCCAGCAGTTACGGGGCTAGAGGGACCCAGTACTTC